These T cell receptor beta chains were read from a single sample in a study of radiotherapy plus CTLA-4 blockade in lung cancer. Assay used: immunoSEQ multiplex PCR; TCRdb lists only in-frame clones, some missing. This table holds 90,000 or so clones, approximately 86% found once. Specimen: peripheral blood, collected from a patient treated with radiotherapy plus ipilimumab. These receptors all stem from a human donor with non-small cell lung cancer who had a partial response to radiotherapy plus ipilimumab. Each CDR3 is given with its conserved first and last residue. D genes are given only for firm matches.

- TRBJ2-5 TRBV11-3 CASSKTGTRQETQYF TGTGCCAGCAGCAAGACCGGAACTAGGCAGGAGACCCAGTACTTC
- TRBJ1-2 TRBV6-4 CATNPGGAPNGYTF TGTGCCACCAACCCGGGGGGGGCGCCGAATGGCTACACCTTC
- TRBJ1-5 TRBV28 CASSINFQGFGNQPQHF TGTGCCAGCAGTATCAATTTTCAGGGTTTCGGCAATCAGCCCCAGCATTTT
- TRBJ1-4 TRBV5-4 CASSLGARGTNEKLFF TGTGCCAGCAGCTTGGGCGCGCGAGGCACTAATGAAAAACTGTTTTTT
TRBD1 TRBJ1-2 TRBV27 CASSSRTGADYGYTF TGTGCCAGCAGTTCCCGAACAGGGGCAGACTATGGCTACACCTTC
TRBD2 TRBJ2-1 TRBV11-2 CASSLESGDGGEQFF TGTGCCAGCAGCTTAGAAAGCGGGGACGGCGGTGAGCAGTTCTTC
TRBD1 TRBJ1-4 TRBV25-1 CASSSHPGQVEKLFF TGTGCCAGCAGTTCACACCCGGGACAGGTCGAAAAACTGTTTTTT
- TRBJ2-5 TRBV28 CASSLGQVETQYF TGTGCCAGCAGTTTAGGTCAGGTAGAGACCCAGTACTTC
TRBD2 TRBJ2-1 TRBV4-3 CASSTLAGIDEQFF TGCGCCAGCAGTACGCTAGCGGGAATTGATGAGCAGTTCTTC
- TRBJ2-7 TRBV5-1 CASSLGLGSYEQYF TGCGCCAGCAGCTTGGGACTAGGTTCCTACGAGCAGTACTTC
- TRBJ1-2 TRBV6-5 CASSRTVKANYGYTF TGTGCCAGCAGTCGCACGGTTAAAGCTAACTATGGCTACACCTTC
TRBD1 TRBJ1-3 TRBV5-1 CASSVDRGNTIYF TGTGCCAGCAGCGTGGACAGGGGAAACACCATATATTTT
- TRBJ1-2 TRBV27 CASSPQAALSRYTF TGTGCCAGCAGTCCCCAGGCAGCCCTCAGCCGCTACACCTTC
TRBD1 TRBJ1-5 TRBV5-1 CASSPGTGEPQHF TGCGCCAGCAGTCCCGGGACAGGAGAGCCCCAGCATTTT
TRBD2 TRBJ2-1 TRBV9 CASSVVGTSAYNEQFF TGTGCCAGCAGCGTAGTCGGGACTAGTGCCTACAATGAGCAGTTCTTC
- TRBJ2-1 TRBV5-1 CASSLVASPYNEQFF TGCGCCAGCAGCTTGGTGGCTAGCCCCTACAATGAGCAGTTCTTC
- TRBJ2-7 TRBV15 CATSRDPGYSYEQYF TGTGCCACCAGCAGAGATCCCGGGTATTCCTACGAGCAGTACTTC
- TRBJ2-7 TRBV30 CALHTPGINEQYF TGTGCACTTCACACTCCGGGTATAAACGAGCAGTACTTC
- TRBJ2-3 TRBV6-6 CASSYGGSTDTQYF TGTGCCAGCAGTTACGGGGGGAGCACAGATACGCAGTATTTT
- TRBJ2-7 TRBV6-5 CASSEFTTRWRYF TGTGCCAGCAGTGAATTCACTACCCGTTGGCGGTACTTC
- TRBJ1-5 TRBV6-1 CASSRVGYQPQHF TGTGCCAGCAGCCGGGTTGGGTATCAGCCCCAGCATTTT
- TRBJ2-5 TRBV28 CASSFTGLAQETQYF TGTGCCAGCAGTTTCACAGGGTTGGCTCAAGAGACCCAGTACTTC
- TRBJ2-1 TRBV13 CASSFGGGSSYNEQFF TGTGCCAGCAGCTTCGGGGGCGGGAGCTCCTACAATGAGCAGTTCTTC
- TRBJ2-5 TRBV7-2 CASSSGHLRGETQYF TGTGCCAGCAGCTCTGGGCACCTCCGGGGGGAGACCCAGTACTTC
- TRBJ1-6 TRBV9 CASSVSKGLNSPLHF TGTGCCAGCAGCGTTTCCAAGGGACTCAATTCACCCCTCCACTTT
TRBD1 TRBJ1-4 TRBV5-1 CASTVTQGPNEKLFF TGCGCCAGCACCGTAACACAGGGGCCTAATGAAAAACTGTTTTTT
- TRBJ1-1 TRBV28 CASSLPTRNTEAFF TGTGCCAGCAGTTTGCCGACTAGGAACACTGAAGCTTTCTTT
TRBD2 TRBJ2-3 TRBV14 CASSPGTMNTQYF TGTGCCAGCAGCCCCGGGACTATGAATACGCAGTATTTT